This T cell receptor (beta chain) was found in a study of technical replicates of blood from several donors. This clone was observed a single time. Assay: immunoSEQ multiplex PCR; the TCRdb copy retains only in-frame clones and omits some. The sample lists about 99,000 clones, about 95% seen once, with more than 0.2% in the top ten. The J segment lost 2 bases and the V segment lost 10 bases, leaving 5 bases of the junction unmatched. Germline V gene data show CDR1 as LNHDA and CDR2 as SQIVND (reference sequence). The CDR3 has 13 residues. The chain recombines TRBV19 with TRBJ1-1, with 9 bases lining up with TRBD1. Sequencing was done on a sample of T cells isolated from PBMCs. The sequence was obtained from a human donor in good health. The CDR3, as DNA: TGTGCCACCAGACAGGGGGTCAACACTGAAGCTTTCTTT. This translates into CATRQGVNTEAFF.